This entry lists 21 T cell receptor beta chains sequenced from one sample in a study of shared clonotypes between healthy human individuals. Assay used: immunoSEQ multiplex PCR; TCRdb lists only in-frame clones, some missing. Of 450,000 to 650,000 clones in the sample, just over 75% were seen once. Sequencing was carried out using PBMCs. All receptors come from a woman in her forties in good health. Some clones in this sample may be carry-over from other donors' samples.

The chain joins TRBV29-1 to TRBJ2-1, with 12 bases matching TRBD2. The trim removed 3 bases at V and 4 bases at J, leaving 4 bases unmatched. The CDR3 sequence is 15 residues long. Per germline, CDR1 SQVTM and CDR2 ANQGSEA. CDR3 nucleotide sequence: TGCAGCGTTGACGGACTAGCGGGAAGGTACAATGAGCAGTTCTTC. Translation: CSVDGLAGRYNEQFF.

V usage is TRBV5-4 and J usage is TRBJ2-7, with 8 bases matching TRBD2. CDR3 size: 17 residues. CDR1 and CDR2 (germline): SGHNT, YYREEE (reference sequence). Trimming at V came to 0 bases and at J to 3 bases, leaving 11 bases not matched to a gene. Here the CDR3 DNA reads TGTGCCAGCAGCTTGGCTGGGGGAAGCGGGAGTTTCTACGAGCAGTACTTC. Amino acid sequence: CASSLAGGSGSFYEQYF.

This clone was observed a single time. The chain has TRBV27 and TRBJ2-3; 7 bases map to TRBD1. The V gene end was trimmed by 5 bases and the J gene end by 10 bases; junction bases not matched to a gene: 9. Germline CDR1 is MNHEY and CDR2 is SMNVEV (reference sequence). The CDR3 length is 13 residues. This CDR3 reads CASSPYRGPAQYF. CDR3 coding DNA: TGTGCCAGCAGTCCTTACAGGGGCCCAGCGCAGTATTTT.

This clone was picked up one time. This chain links TRBV5-5 with TRBJ2-1, with a tentative D call TRBD1 (5 bases). The germline V gene encodes CDR1 SGHKS and CDR2 YYEKEE (reference sequence). V lost 6 bases to trimming and J lost 10 bases, with 17 bases between them. The CDR3 covers 13 residues. The CDR3 nucleotides are TGTGCCAGCACCCAGGGTCTAGAACCCGAGCAGTTCTTC. Amino acids: CASTQGLEPEQFF.

The rearrangement joins TRBV28 to TRBJ2-3, with 9 bases aligning to TRBD2. V lost 6 bases to trimming and J lost 8 bases; unmatched junction nucleotides: 15. The V gene's germline CDR1 is MDHEN and CDR2 SYDVKM. This CDR3 contains 16 residues. The CDR3 protein is CASSFSGSMVEGTQYF. The CDR3, as DNA: TGTGCCAGCAGCTTTAGCGGGAGTATGGTTGAAGGTACGCAGTATTTT. The full variable domain, its missing parts supplied by reference TRBV28 and TRBJ2-3, is DVKVTQSSRYLVKRTGEKVFLECVQDMDHENMFWYRQDPGLGLRLIYFSYDVKMKEKGDIPEGYSVSREKKERFSLILESASTNQTSMYLCASSFSGSMVEGTQYFGPGTRLTVL.

The table lists this clone with a few counts. The chain joins TRBV7-9 to TRBJ2-6; the D is unclear. The V gene's germline CDR1 is SEHNR and CDR2 FQNEAQ (reference sequence). The V gene lost 3 bases and the J gene lost 0 bases, with 6 bases spanning the gap. The CDR3 runs 15 residues. CDR3 nucleotides: TGTGCCAGCAGCTTTTCTGGCTCTGGGGCCAACGTCCTGACTTTC. Translation: CASSFSGSGANVLTF.

The chain couples TRBV27 to TRBJ2-7; 11 nucleotides match TRBD2. CDR3 length: 16 residues. Germline assignment: CDR1 MNHEY and CDR2 SMNVEV (reference sequence). J lost 2 bases, V lost 0 bases, and 3 bases had no gene match. The CDR3 region is CASSLSGLAGAYEQYF. The CDR3, as DNA: TGTGCCAGCAGTTTATCCGGACTAGCGGGCGCCTACGAGCAGTACTTC.

The chain joins TRBV10-1 to TRBJ2-3, with 14 bases that match TRBD2. The CDR3 is 16 residues long. The trim removed 7 bases at V and 5 bases at J, leaving 8 bases unmatched. Looked up from germline, CDR1 is WNHNN and CDR2 is SYGVQD (reference sequence). The CDR3 DNA is TGCGCCAGCAAAGGAGGACTAGCGGGAGGAGGAGATACGCAGTATTTT. The encoded protein is CASKGGLAGGGDTQYF.

The CDR3 DNA follows: TGTGCCAGCAGTGACCCCGGGACAGGGATCTATGGCTACACCTTC. It specifies CASSDPGTGIYGYTF. This chain connects TRBV2 to TRBJ1-2; 9 bases map to TRBD1. This CDR3 is built from 15 residues. Germline CDR1 is SNHLY and CDR2 is FYNNEI. Trimming removed 3 bases from V and 4 bases from J; junction bases left unmatched: 6.

The CDR3 loop reads CASSLVGLAGSYEQYF. CDR3 nucleotides: TGTGCCAGCAGCTTGGTGGGACTAGCGGGCTCCTACGAGCAGTACTTC. This chain links TRBV5-8 with TRBJ2-7; TRBD2 matches at 12 bases. The CDR3 is made up of 16 amino acids. The trim removed 0 bases at V and 0 bases at J, leaving 1 base unmatched. Germline assignment: CDR1 SGHTS and CDR2 YDEGEE.

The CDR3 loop is CASSPAGPEANVLTF. In DNA form, the CDR3 reads TGTGCCAGCTCACCAGCAGGACCTGAGGCCAACGTCCTGACTTTC. The V call is TRBV18, the J call TRBJ2-6; D not resolved. Germline CDR1 KGHSH, CDR2 LQKENI. Trimming took off 2 bases at V and 6 bases at J, with 11 bases between the two ends. This CDR3 region has 15 residues.

This CDR3 reads CASSVLNEQFF. CDR3 nucleotide sequence: TGTGCCAGCAGCGTATTGAATGAGCAGTTCTTC. The rearrangement joins TRBV9 to TRBJ2-1; D not certain. The CDR3 is made up of 11 amino acids. The germline gives CDR1 SGDLS, CDR2 YYNGEE. V lost 1 base, J lost 7 bases, and 3 bases lay in between.

CDR3 in DNA: TGTGCCAGCAGCTACTCCGGGACCCTCACAGATACGCAGTATTTT. It encodes CASSYSGTLTDTQYF. The rearrangement links TRBV5-6 to TRBJ2-3, with D perhaps given as TRBD1 or TRBD2 (5 bases each). This CDR3 is built from 15 residues. Per germline, CDR1 SGHDT and CDR2 YYEEEE. V shed 3 bases and J shed 2 bases, with 13 bases lying between them.

This clone was recorded a few times. V usage is TRBV2 and J usage is TRBJ2-7; D is unclear. Germline CDR1 and CDR2: SNHLY and FYNNEI. Trimming took off 4 bases at V and 5 bases at J, with 12 bases between the two ends. The CDR3 length is 13 residues. CDR3 amino acids: CASSVSGFNEQYF. DNA for the CDR3: TGTGCCAGCAGTGTGTCGGGCTTTAACGAGCAGTACTTC. Full variable domain (remainder filled in from reference TRBV2 and TRBJ2-7): EPEVTQTPSHQVTQMGQEVILRCVPISNHLYFYWYRQILGQKVEFLVSFYNNEISEKSEIFDDQFSVERPDGSNFTLKIRSTKLEDSAMYFCASSVSGFNEQYFGPGTRLTVT.

This clone was observed once. The chain links TRBV28 to TRBJ2-7; D gene unclear. CDR1 MDHEN and CDR2 SYDVKM come from the germline V gene. Between the trimmed V and J ends, which lost 7 bases and 0 bases, there was a span of 7 bases. CDR3 length equals 12 residues. The CDR3 here is CASKDSSYEQYF. The CDR3 DNA reads as TGTGCCAGCAAGGATAGCTCCTACGAGCAGTACTTC.

This chain connects TRBV27 to TRBJ2-1; unclear D gene. Trimming left V 4 bases short and J 2 bases short, with 15 bases between. Germline CDR1 reads MNHEY; CDR2 reads SMNVEV (reference sequence). The CDR3 sequence is 16 residues long. The CDR3 is CASSSPLRTAYNEQFF. CDR3 nucleotide sequence: TGTGCCAGCAGTTCGCCCCTCCGGACGGCCTACAATGAGCAGTTCTTC.

V and J are TRBV6-5 and TRBJ2-2; possible D gene TRBD1, 6 bases. Trimming left V 6 bases short and J 7 bases short, with 18 bases between. CDR3 size: 15 residues. Per germline, CDR1 MNHEY and CDR2 SVGAGI. In DNA form, the CDR3 reads TGTGCCAGCAGACATAAGCCACAGGGTTTCGGGGAGCTGTTTTTT. Encoded protein: CASRHKPQGFGELFF.

The rearrangement uses TRBV18 and TRBJ2-7, with TRBD2 matching over 8 bases. The J segment lost 3 bases and the V segment lost 0 bases, leaving 4 bases of the junction unmatched. The CDR3 is made up of 15 amino acids. The germline CDR1 and CDR2 sequences are KGHSH and LQKENI. CDR3 coding DNA: TGTGCCAGCTCACCACCGTTAGCGGGAAGCTACGAGCAGTACTTC. Translated: CASSPPLAGSYEQYF.

In its sample, this clone was seen a few times. This chain joins TRBV30 and TRBJ1-3, with 8 bases that match TRBD1. CDR1 and CDR2 (germline): GTSNPN, SVGIG (reference sequence). The CDR3 is 16 amino acids. The trim removed 2 bases at V and 0 bases at J, leaving 6 bases unmatched. The CDR3 protein is CAWSRTGLYSGNTIYF. Written as DNA, the CDR3 is TGTGCCTGGAGTCGGACAGGGCTATACTCTGGAAACACCATATATTTT.

The chain couples TRBV11-2 to TRBJ2-7; D is perhaps TRBD1 or TRBD2 (5 bases each). Trimming removed 5 bases at V and 2 bases at J, with 16 bases between. CDR1 is SGHAT and CDR2 is FQNNGV in the germline V gene. CDR3 length: 15 amino acids. CDR3 in amino acids: CASSGIPGPTYEQYF. The DNA for the CDR3 is TGTGCCAGCAGCGGGATCCCGGGACCTACCTACGAGCAGTACTTC. Drawing the rest from reference TRBV11-2 and TRBJ2-7, the complete variable domain is EAGVAQSPRYKIIEKRQSVAFWCNPISGHATLYWYQQILGQGPKLLIQFQNNGVVDDSQLPKDRFSAERLKGVDSTLKIQPAKLEDSAVYLCASSGIPGPTYEQYFGPGTRLTVT.

The chain couples TRBV28 to TRBJ1-1; 10 bases are shared with TRBD1. Germline trimming cut 6 bases from V and 6 bases from J; bases unmatched to any gene: 10. The CDR3 runs 15 residues. Germline CDR1 MDHEN, CDR2 SYDVKM. The CDR3 coding sequence is TGTGCCAGCAGACCTCGGACAGGGGGTAACCCTGAAGCTTTCTTT. Protein sequence: CASRPRTGGNPEAFF.